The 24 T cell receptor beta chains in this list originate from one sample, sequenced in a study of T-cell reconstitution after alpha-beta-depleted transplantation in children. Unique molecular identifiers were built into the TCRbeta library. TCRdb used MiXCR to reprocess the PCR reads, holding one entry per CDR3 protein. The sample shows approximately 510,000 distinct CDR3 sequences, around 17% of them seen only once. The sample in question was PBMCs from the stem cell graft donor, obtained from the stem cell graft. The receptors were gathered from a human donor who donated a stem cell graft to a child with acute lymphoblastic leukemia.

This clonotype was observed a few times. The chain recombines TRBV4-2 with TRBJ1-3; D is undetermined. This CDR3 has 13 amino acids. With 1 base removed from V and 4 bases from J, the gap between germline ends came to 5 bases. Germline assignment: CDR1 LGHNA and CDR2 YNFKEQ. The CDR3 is CASSQVLGNTIYF. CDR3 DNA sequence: TGTGCCAGCAGCCAAGTTTTGGGAAACACCATATATTTT.

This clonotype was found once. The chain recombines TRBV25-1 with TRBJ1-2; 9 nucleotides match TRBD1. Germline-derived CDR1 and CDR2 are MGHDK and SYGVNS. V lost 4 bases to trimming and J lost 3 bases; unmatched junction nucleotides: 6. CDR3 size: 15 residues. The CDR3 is CASSGVDRGDYGYTF. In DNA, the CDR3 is TGTGCCAGCAGTGGTGTCGACAGGGGGGACTATGGCTACACCTTC.

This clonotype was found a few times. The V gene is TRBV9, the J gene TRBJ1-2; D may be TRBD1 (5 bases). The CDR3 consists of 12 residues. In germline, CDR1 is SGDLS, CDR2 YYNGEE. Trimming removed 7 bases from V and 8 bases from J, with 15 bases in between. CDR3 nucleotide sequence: TGTGCCAGCCATGCATCCCAGGGCGGCTACACCTTC. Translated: CASHASQGGYTF. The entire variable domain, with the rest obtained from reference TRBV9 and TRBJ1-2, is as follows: DSGVTQTPKHLITATGQRVTLRCSPRSGDLSVYWYQQSLDQGLQFLIQYYNGEERAKGNILERFSAQQFPDLHSELNLSSLELGDSALYFCASHASQGGYTFGSGTRLTVV.

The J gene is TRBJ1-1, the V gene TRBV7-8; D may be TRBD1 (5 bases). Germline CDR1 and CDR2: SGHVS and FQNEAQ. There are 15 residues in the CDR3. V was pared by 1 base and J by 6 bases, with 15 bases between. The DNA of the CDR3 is TGTGCCAGCAGCTTAGTAGAGACAGTGGTCGCTGAAGCTTTCTTT. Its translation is CASSLVETVVAEAFF.

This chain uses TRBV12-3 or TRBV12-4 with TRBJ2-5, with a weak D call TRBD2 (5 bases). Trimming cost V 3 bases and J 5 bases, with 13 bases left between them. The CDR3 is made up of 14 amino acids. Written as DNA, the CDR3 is TGTGCCAGCAGTTTTTCGCGGGCCCGGGAGACCCAGTACTTC. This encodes CASSFSRARETQYF.

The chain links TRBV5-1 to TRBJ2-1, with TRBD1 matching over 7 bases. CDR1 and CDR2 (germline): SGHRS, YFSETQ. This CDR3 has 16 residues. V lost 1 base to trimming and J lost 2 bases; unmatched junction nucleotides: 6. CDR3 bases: TGCGCCAGCAGCTTGACCTCCGGGACAGCCTACAATGAGCAGTTCTTC. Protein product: CASSLTSGTAYNEQFF.

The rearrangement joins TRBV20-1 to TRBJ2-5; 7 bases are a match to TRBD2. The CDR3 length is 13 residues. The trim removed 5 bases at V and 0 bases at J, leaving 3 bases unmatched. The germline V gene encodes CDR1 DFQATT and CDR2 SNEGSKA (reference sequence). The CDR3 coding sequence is TGCAGTGCTCCAGCGGGGAACCAAGAGACCCAGTACTTC. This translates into CSAPAGNQETQYF.

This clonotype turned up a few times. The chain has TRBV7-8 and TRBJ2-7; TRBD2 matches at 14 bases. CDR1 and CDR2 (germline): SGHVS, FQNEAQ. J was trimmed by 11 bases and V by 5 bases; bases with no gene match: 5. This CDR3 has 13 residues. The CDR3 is CASSTSGLAGEYF. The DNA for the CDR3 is TGTGCCAGCAGCACATCGGGACTAGCGGGGGAGTACTTC.

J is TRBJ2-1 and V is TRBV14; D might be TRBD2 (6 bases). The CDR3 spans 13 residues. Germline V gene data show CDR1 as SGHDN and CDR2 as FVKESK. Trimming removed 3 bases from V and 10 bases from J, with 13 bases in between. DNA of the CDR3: TGTGCCAGCAGCCAGATCCTTAGCGGAGAGCAGTTCTTC. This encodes CASSQILSGEQFF.

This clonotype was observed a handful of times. The CDR3 DNA sequence: TGCAGCGTTGGAGAGGGGACCGGGGAGCTGTTTTTT. Encoded protein: CSVGEGTGELFF. The chain joins TRBV29-1 to TRBJ2-2; either TRBD1 or TRBD2 may supply D (5 bases each). CDR3 size: 12 residues. Germline CDR1 and CDR2: SQVTM and ANQGSEA. Trimming left V 4 bases short and J 5 bases short, with 8 bases between.

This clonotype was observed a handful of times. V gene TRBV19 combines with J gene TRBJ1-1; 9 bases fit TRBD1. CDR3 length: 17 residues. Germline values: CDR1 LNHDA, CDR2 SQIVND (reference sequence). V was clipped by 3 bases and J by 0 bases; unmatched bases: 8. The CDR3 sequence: CASSISGQGSMNTEAFF. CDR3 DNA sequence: TGTGCCAGTAGTATCTCGGGACAGGGTTCTATGAACACTGAAGCTTTCTTT.

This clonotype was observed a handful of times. The CDR3 reads CATSRGKQGNEQYF. The CDR3, as DNA: TGTGCCACTTCGAGAGGGAAACAGGGGAACGAGCAGTACTTC. The V call is TRBV10-3, the J call TRBJ2-7, with 7 nucleotides matching TRBD1. The CDR3 extends over 14 amino acids. Trimming took 10 bases from V and 5 from J; bases not matched to a gene: 14. Germline assignment: CDR1 ENHRY and CDR2 SYGVKD.

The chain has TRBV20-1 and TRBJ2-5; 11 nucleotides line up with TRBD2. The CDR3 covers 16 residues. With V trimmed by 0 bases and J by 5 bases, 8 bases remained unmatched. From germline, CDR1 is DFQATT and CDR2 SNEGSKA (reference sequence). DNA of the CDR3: TGCAGTGCTAGAGATTTAGCGGGAGGGCCTGGCGAGACCCAGTACTTC. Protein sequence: CSARDLAGGPGETQYF.

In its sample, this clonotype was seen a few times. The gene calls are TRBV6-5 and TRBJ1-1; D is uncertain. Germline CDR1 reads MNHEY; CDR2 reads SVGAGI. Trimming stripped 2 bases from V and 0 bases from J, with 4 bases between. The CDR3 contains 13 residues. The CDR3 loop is CASSYRLNTEAFF. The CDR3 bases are TGTGCCAGCAGTTACAGGTTGAACACTGAAGCTTTCTTT.

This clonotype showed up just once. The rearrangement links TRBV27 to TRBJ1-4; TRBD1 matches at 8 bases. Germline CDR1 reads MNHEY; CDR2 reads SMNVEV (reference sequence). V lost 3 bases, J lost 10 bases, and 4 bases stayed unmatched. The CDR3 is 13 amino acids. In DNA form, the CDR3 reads TGTGCCAGCAGTTTCCAGGGGGCAGGAAAACTGTTTTTT. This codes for CASSFQGAGKLFF. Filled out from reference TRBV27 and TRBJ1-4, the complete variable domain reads EAQVTQNPRYLITVTGKKLTVTCSQNMNHEYMSWYRQDPGLGLRQIYYSMNVEVTDKGDVPEGYKVSRKEKRNFPLILESPSPNQTSLYFCASSFQGAGKLFFGSGTQLSVL.

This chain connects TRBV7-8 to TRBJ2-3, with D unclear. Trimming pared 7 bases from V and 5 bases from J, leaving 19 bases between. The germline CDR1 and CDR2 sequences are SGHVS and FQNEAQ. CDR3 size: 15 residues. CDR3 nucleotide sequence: TGTGCCAGCACCACCCCCGGCGACCGCGAAGATACGCAGTATTTT. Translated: CASTTPGDREDTQYF.

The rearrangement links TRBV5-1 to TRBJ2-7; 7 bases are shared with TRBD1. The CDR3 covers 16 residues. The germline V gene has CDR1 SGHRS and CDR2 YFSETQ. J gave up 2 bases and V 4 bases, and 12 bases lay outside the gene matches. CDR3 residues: CASSEAGTVDTYEQYF. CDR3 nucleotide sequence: TGCGCCAGCAGCGAGGCCGGGACAGTCGATACCTACGAGCAGTACTTC.

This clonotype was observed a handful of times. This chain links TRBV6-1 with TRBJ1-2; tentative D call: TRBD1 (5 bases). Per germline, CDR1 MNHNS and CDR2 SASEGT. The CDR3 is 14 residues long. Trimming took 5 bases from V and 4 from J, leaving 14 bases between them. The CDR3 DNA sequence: TGTGCCAGCAGTAAAGGGGAATGGGGCTATGGCTACACCTTC. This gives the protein CASSKGEWGYGYTF.

CDR3 in DNA: TGTGCCAGCAGCGTTAGCGACCGGACTAGCGGGTTTTACAATGAGCAGTTCTTC. Protein product: CASSVSDRTSGFYNEQFF. This chain connects TRBV9 to TRBJ2-1; 11 nucleotides line up with TRBD2. The CDR3 has 18 residues. Germline V CDR1 and CDR2: SGDLS, YYNGEE. V shed 2 bases and J 4 bases; nucleotides not matched to a gene: 11.

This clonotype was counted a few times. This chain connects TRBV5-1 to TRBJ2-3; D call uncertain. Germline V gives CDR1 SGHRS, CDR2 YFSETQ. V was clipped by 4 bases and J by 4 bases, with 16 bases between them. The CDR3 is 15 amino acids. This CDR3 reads CASSQVVGSSDTQYF. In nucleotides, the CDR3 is TGCGCCAGCAGCCAGGTCGTGGGCAGCTCAGATACGCAGTATTTT.

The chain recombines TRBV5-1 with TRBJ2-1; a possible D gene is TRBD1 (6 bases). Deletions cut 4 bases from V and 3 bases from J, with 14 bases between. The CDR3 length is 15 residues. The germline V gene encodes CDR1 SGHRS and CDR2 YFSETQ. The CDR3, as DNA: TGCGCCAGCAGCCCCACAGGGATTCGCTACAATGAGCAGTTCTTC. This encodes CASSPTGIRYNEQFF. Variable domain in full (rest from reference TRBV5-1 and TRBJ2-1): KAGVTQTPRYLIKTRGQQVTLSCSPISGHRSVSWYQQTPGQGLQFLFEYFSETQRNKGNFPGRFSGRQFSNSRSEMNVSTLELGDSALYLCASSPTGIRYNEQFFGPGTRLTVL.

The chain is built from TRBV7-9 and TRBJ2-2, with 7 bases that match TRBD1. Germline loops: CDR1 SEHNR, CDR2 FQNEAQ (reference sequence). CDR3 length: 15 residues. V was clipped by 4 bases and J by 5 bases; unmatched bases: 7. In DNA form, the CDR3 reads TGTGCCAGCAGCTCGGGACAGTTTAGAACCGGGGAGCTGTTTTTT. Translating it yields CASSSGQFRTGELFF.

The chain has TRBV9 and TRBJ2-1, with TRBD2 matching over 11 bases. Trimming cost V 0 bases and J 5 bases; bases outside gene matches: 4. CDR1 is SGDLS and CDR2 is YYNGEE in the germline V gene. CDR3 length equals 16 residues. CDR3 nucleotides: TGTGCCAGCAGCGTAGGTTGGGGACTAGCGGACAATGAGCAGTTCTTC. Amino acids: CASSVGWGLADNEQFF.

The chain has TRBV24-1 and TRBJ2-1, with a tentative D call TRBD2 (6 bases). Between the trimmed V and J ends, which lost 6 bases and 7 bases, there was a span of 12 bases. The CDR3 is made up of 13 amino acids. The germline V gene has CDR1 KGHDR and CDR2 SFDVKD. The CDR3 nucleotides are TGTGCCACCAGTCGAGGTGCGGGAAATGAGCAGTTCTTC. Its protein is CATSRGAGNEQFF.